This T cell receptor beta chain is from a study of blood T cells in healthy people across ages. This clonotype showed up many times. A J-beta primer mix and a sample-barcoded 5' primer were used in a second PCR of about 6 to 12 cycles. In TCRdb, the 5' RACE reads were re-called with MiXCR into one record per CDR3 protein. The repertoire consists of hundreds of thousands of distinct CDR3 sequences, with 55% to 75% occurring once and the leading ten covering around 22%. Trimming took 10 bases from V and 6 from J, leaving 10 bases between them. This CDR3 contains 11 residues. Germline V gene data show CDR1 as MNHEY and CDR2 as SVGAGI.

The clonotype was recovered from a man aged 25-45 years in good health. The chain links TRBV6-5 to TRBJ2-1; no definite D call. Sequenced material: blood. The CDR3 nucleotides are TGTGCCACCAACTCACTCAATGAGCAGTTCTTC. It translates to CATNSLNEQFF.